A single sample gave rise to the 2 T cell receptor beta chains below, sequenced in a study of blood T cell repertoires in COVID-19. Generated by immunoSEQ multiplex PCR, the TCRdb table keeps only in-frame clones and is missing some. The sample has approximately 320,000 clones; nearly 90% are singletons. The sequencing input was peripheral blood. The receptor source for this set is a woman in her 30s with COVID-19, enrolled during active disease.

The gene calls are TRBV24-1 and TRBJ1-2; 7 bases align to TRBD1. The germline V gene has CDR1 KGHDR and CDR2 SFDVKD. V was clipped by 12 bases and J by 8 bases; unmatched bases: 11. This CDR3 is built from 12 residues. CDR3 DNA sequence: TGTGCCCCAGTAGACAGGGTGCGAGGCTACACCTTC. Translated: CAPVDRVRGYTF.

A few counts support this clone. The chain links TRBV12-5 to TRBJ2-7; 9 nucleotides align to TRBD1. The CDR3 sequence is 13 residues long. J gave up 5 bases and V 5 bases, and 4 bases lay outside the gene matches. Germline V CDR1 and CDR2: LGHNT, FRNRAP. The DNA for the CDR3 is TGTGCTAGTGGTAGGTGGACAGGGGACGAGCAGTACTTC. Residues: CASGRWTGDEQYF.